This T cell receptor beta chain was captured by sequencing in a study of cytomegalovirus exposure and HLA in healthy donors. The CDR3 is made up of 16 amino acids. Germline V gene lookup returns CDR1 LNHDA and CDR2 SQIVND (reference sequence). The ends were cut back, 5 bases at V and 1 base at J, with 12 bases in the middle. Study-wide findings and caveats: Per a later analysis, about 17,000 TCR beta sequences showed association with HLA alleles at 0.05 false discovery rate.

With respect to this clone: The antigen is not known.

PCR was performed using 60 Vbeta and 13 Jbeta primers. Data came from immunoSEQ multiplex PCR; TCRdb stores just in-frame clones and leaves some out. The table includes about 96,000 clones, around 79% detected once. The chain couples TRBV19 to TRBJ1-6; no clear D gene. Sequenced material: PBMCs. The sequence was obtained from a female donor in good health and CMV-seropositive. CDR3 sequence (DNA): TGTGCCAGTAGTCCCACAGTCGGATCCTATAATTCACCCCTCCACTTT. Translation gives CASSPTVGSYNSPLHF.